Below, 23 T cell receptor beta chains from the same sample are listed, as sequenced in a study of blood T cells in healthy people across ages. Sample-barcoded 5' priming and a J-beta primer mix drove a second PCR of about 7 to 11 cycles. TCRdb used MiXCR to reprocess the 5' RACE reads, holding one entry per CDR3 protein. This sample has 450,000 to 600,000 distinct CDR3 sequences; roughly a quarter occur once, and the top ten carry 3% to 4%. This same sample was also taken into another study, of T cells of mothers and their children.

The sample taken for sequencing was blood. These receptor sequences come from a boy under 10 years old in good health.

DNA for the CDR3: TGTGCCAGTAAGACAGGGGGCGCCTCCAATGAGCAGTTCTTC. Translating it yields CASKTGGASNEQFF. This sequence joins TRBV5-4 and TRBJ2-1; 10 bases map to TRBD1. This CDR3 spans 14 amino acids. In germline, CDR1 is SGHNT, CDR2 YYREEE (reference sequence). J was trimmed by 6 bases and V by 8 bases; bases with no gene match: 8. Looking up the rest from reference TRBV5-4 and TRBJ2-1 gives the full variable domain: ETGVTQSPTHLIKTRGQQVTLRCSSQSGHNTVSWYQQALGQGPQFIFQYYREEENGRGNFPPRFSGLQFPNYSSELNVNALELDDSALYLCASKTGGASNEQFFGPGTRLTVL.

This clonotype was counted between two and nine times. J is TRBJ2-5 and V is TRBV6-5, with 10 bases that match TRBD2. Germline-derived CDR1 and CDR2 are MNHEY and SVGAGI. The CDR3 runs to 15 residues. After removal of 1 base from V and 4 bases from J, the junction contained 3 bases not matched to a gene. The CDR3 region is CASSYFIAGGETQYF. CDR3 DNA sequence: TGTGCCAGCAGTTACTTTATAGCGGGGGGAGAGACCCAGTACTTC.

This chain links TRBV9 with TRBJ2-5, with D possibly matching TRBD1 (7 bases). Germline CDR1 is SGDLS and CDR2 is YYNGEE. The CDR3 contains 16 residues. V shed 1 base and J shed 2 bases, with 15 bases lying between them. The CDR3 nucleotides read TGTGCCAGCAGCGTAATGGAGGGGGCAAGGCAAGAGACCCAGTACTTC. It is translated as CASSVMEGARQETQYF. Variable domain in full (rest from reference TRBV9 and TRBJ2-5): DSGVTQTPKHLITATGQRVTLRCSPRSGDLSVYWYQQSLDQGLQFLIQYYNGEERAKGNILERFSAQQFPDLHSELNLSSLELGDSALYFCASSVMEGARQETQYFGPGTRLLVL.

At least ten counts were recorded for this clonotype. This CDR3 is CASSTRDTSEKLFF. As DNA, the CDR3 is TGCGCCAGCAGCACCCGGGACACCAGTGAAAAACTGTTTTTT. The chain carries TRBV5-1 and TRBJ1-4, with D maybe TRBD1 (6 bases). The CDR3 length is 14 residues. Trimming shortened V by 4 bases and J by 7 bases, and 14 bases separated the two germline ends. Germline V lookup: CDR1 SGHRS, CDR2 YFSETQ.

The chain links TRBV29-1 to TRBJ2-5, with D perhaps TRBD1 (7 bases). The CDR3 length is 16 residues. Trimming pared 3 bases from V and 5 bases from J, leaving 22 bases between. Germline V gene data show CDR1 as SQVTM and CDR2 as ANQGSEA. CDR3 bases: TGCAGCGTTGAGATGCGTCGTCAGGGGGGCTGGGAGACCCAGTACTTC. Amino acids: CSVEMRRQGGWETQYF. The full variable domain, its missing parts supplied by reference TRBV29-1 and TRBJ2-5, is SAVISQKPSRDICQRGTSLTIQCQVDSQVTMMFWYRQQPGQSLTLIATANQGSEATYESGFVIDKFPISRPNLTFSTLTVSNMSPEDSSIYLCSVEMRRQGGWETQYFGPGTRLLVL.

This sequence joins TRBV5-5 and TRBJ2-7; TRBD2 aligns across 9 bases. Germline V gene lookup returns CDR1 SGHKS and CDR2 YYEKEE (reference sequence). The ends lost 0 bases at V and 4 bases at J; junction bases unmatched: 5. The CDR3 runs to 15 residues. CDR3 sequence reads: CASSLASGNVYEQYF. The CDR3 DNA is TGTGCCAGCAGCTTGGCTAGCGGGAACGTATACGAGCAGTACTTC.

This chain links TRBV6-5 with TRBJ1-2, with a tentative D call TRBD1 (5 bases). The V gene lost 4 bases and the J gene lost 4 bases, with 13 bases spanning the gap. The germline gives CDR1 MNHEY, CDR2 SVGAGI. The CDR3 extends over 14 amino acids. The CDR3 coding sequence is TGTGCCAGCAGTTGGGGGTCGGGGGGCTATGGCTACACCTTC. This codes for CASSWGSGGYGYTF.

This clonotype was detected only a few times. The V gene is TRBV20-1, the J gene TRBJ1-6; D unresolved. Trimming took off 4 bases at V and 6 bases at J, with 19 bases between the two ends. From germline, CDR1 is DFQATT and CDR2 SNEGSKA (reference sequence). The length of the CDR3 is 16 residues. For the CDR3, the DNA is TGCAGTGCTACGCCCCGGCTTAGGGTGGGTAATTCACCCCTCCACTTT. It specifies CSATPRLRVGNSPLHF.

This chain uses TRBV29-1 with TRBJ2-4; D remains ambiguous. Between the trimmed V and J ends, which lost 5 bases and 3 bases, there was a span of 11 bases. The CDR3 has 13 residues. The germline V gene encodes CDR1 SQVTM and CDR2 ANQGSEA. The CDR3 DNA sequence: TGCAGCGTTTCAAGTGTTGGCAAAAACATTCAGTACTTC. Encoded protein: CSVSSVGKNIQYF.

This chain links TRBV9 with TRBJ2-1, with D hard to call. Germline lookup yields CDR1 SGDLS and CDR2 YYNGEE. The V end was cut by 0 bases, the J end by 3 bases, with 7 bases between. The CDR3 has 14 residues. The CDR3 bases are TGTGCCAGCAGCGTAGTGGCGAGCTACAATGAGCAGTTCTTC. Its translation is CASSVVASYNEQFF.

This rearrangement joins TRBV7-9 to TRBJ2-1, with D maybe TRBD2 (5 bases). This CDR3 has 14 residues. The germline CDR1 and CDR2 sequences are SEHNR and FQNEAQ (reference sequence). V was clipped by 3 bases and J by 6 bases, with 12 bases between them. The CDR3 nucleotides are TGTGCCAGCAGCTTTGTAGGACTCTCCAATGAGCAGTTCTTC. As protein: CASSFVGLSNEQFF.

V gene TRBV6-6 combines with J gene TRBJ1-1; D perhaps matches TRBD1 (6 bases). Between the trimmed V and J ends, which lost 6 bases and 11 bases, there was a span of 13 bases. This CDR3 is built from 11 residues. The germline V gene encodes CDR1 MNHNY and CDR2 SVGAGI (reference sequence). CDR3 coding DNA: TGTGCCAGCAGCCAGGACAGTAGGGCTTTCTTT. The encoded protein is CASSQDSRAFF.

The chain recombines TRBV5-1 with TRBJ2-5; no reliable D call. The ends were cut back, 4 bases at V and 1 base at J, with 14 bases in the middle. CDR1 is SGHRS and CDR2 is YFSETQ in the germline V gene. This CDR3 spans 15 amino acids. The CDR3 DNA is TGCGCCAGCAGCCCCGTGTCAGGCAGCCAAGAGACCCAGTACTTC. It translates to CASSPVSGSQETQYF.

V gene TRBV14 combines with J gene TRBJ2-3; the D is unclear. Germline-derived CDR1 and CDR2 are SGHDN and FVKESK. The germline V and J ends were trimmed by 2 bases and 7 bases, with 25 bases remaining between them. There are 18 residues in the CDR3. The CDR3 sequence is CASSQPTSTYRLRHTQYF. As DNA, the CDR3 is TGTGCCAGCAGCCAACCCACCTCCACTTACCGGTTACGGCATACGCAGTATTTT.

The rearrangement joins TRBV24-1 to TRBJ2-3; D is perhaps TRBD1 (6 bases). The CDR3 is 15 residues long. CDR1 is KGHDR and CDR2 is SFDVKD in the germline V gene. V gave up 4 bases and J gave up 1 base, with 11 bases separating them. CDR3 amino acids: CATSEATGGTDTQYF. The CDR3 DNA follows: TGTGCCACCAGTGAGGCGACAGGAGGCACAGATACGCAGTATTTT.

The gene calls are TRBV7-6 and TRBJ2-7, with D uncertain. Trimming removed 0 bases at V and 3 bases at J, with 9 bases between. Germline V lookup: CDR1 SGHVS, CDR2 FNYEAQ. The CDR3 runs to 14 residues. CDR3 coding DNA: TGTGCCAGCAGCTTAGCTCCAGGTCGCTACGAGCAGTACTTC. This encodes CASSLAPGRYEQYF.

This clonotype was seen a handful of times. V is TRBV7-9 and J is TRBJ2-7; 7 nucleotides agree with TRBD2. The CDR3 runs 15 residues. Germline loops: CDR1 SEHNR, CDR2 FQNEAQ (reference sequence). With 5 bases clipped from V and 5 bases from J, the junction kept 12 bases outside the gene matches. The CDR3 coding sequence is TGTGCCAGCAGCCCCGTCCCCGTGGCGGGAGACGAGCAGTACTTC. This translates into CASSPVPVAGDEQYF.

This clonotype has just a few counts. The chain has TRBV6-5 and TRBJ1-1; D gene ambiguous. Germline CDR1 and CDR2: MNHEY and SVGAGI. This CDR3 is built from 14 residues. V shed 0 bases and J shed 6 bases, with 11 bases lying between them. CDR3 sequence: CASSYSIWRSEAFF. CDR3 DNA sequence: TGTGCCAGCAGTTACTCGATATGGAGATCTGAAGCTTTCTTT.

The chain joins TRBV27 to TRBJ2-7; TRBD1 matches at 8 bases. The CDR3 has 16 residues. V shed 2 bases, J shed 4 bases, and the junction held 10 bases outside the gene matches. Germline assignment: CDR1 MNHEY and CDR2 SMNVEV (reference sequence). The CDR3 nucleotides are TGTGCCAGCAGTTTACTGGACAGGGATGGGCCTTACGAGCAGTACTTC. Protein: CASSLLDRDGPYEQYF.

This clonotype was recorded once. The CDR3 sequence is CASSFPPTGSFETQYF. CDR3 in DNA: TGTGCCAGCAGCTTCCCTCCGACAGGGTCATTCGAGACCCAGTACTTC. The chain joins TRBV7-9 to TRBJ2-1; TRBD1 agrees at 7 bases. The J call is in doubt because the DNA end fits TRBJ2-5 better. This CDR3 is 16 amino acids long. The germline V gene encodes CDR1 SEHNR and CDR2 FQNEAQ (reference sequence).

V gene TRBV12-3 or TRBV12-4 combines with J gene TRBJ1-1; 7 nucleotides line up with TRBD1. Trimming removed 7 bases from V and 3 bases from J; junction bases left unmatched: 20. This CDR3 comprises 18 residues. The chain's CDR3 is CASNPLWTGPIWDTEAFF. CDR3 nucleotides: TGTGCCAGCAATCCCCTATGGACAGGTCCAATCTGGGACACTGAAGCTTTCTTT.

The chain has TRBV29-1 and TRBJ2-7, with D perhaps assigned TRBD1 or TRBD2 (7 bases each). CDR1 is SQVTM, CDR2 ANQGSEA, per germline. There are 15 residues in the CDR3. Trimming took 6 bases from V and 6 from J, leaving 24 bases between them. The CDR3 loop reads CSVEAWTGLVPEQYF. Written as DNA, the CDR3 is TGCAGCGTCGAGGCCTGGACAGGACTAGTACCCGAGCAGTACTTC.

This clonotype was observed a handful of times. J is TRBJ2-5 and V is TRBV7-6, with 8 bases aligning to TRBD2. Germline values: CDR1 SGHVS, CDR2 FNYEAQ. CDR3 length equals 15 residues. The V segment lost 3 bases and the J segment 1 base; nucleotides outside the gene matches: 4. The CDR3 DNA reads as TGTGCCAGCAGCTTTAGCGGGGCTCGCCAAGAGACCCAGTACTTC. Translating gives CASSFSGARQETQYF.